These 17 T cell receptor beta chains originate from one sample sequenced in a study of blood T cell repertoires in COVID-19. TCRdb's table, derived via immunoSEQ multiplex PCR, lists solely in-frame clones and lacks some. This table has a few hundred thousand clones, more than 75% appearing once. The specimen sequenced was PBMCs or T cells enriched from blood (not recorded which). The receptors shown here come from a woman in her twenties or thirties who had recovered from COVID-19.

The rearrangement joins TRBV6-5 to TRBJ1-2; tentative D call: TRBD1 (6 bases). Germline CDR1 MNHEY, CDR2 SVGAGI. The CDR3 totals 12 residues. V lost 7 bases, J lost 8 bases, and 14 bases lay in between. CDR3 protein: CASTAGRGGYTF. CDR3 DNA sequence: TGTGCCAGCACCGCGGGCAGGGGCGGCTACACCTTC.

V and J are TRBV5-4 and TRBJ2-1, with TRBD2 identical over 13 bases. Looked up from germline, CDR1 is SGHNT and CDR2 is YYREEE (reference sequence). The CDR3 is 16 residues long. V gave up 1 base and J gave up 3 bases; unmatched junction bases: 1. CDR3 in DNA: TGTGCCAGCAGCTTGCGGACTAGCGGGAGCTACAATGAGCAGTTCTTC. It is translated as CASSLRTSGSYNEQFF.

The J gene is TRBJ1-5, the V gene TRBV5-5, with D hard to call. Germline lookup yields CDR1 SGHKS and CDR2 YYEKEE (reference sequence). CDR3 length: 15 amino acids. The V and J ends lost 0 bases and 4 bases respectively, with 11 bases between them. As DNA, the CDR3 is TGTGCCAGCAGCTTGGCTGGCGGGAATAATCAGCCCCAGCATTTT. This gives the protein CASSLAGGNNQPQHF. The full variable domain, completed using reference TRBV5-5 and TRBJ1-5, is DAGVTQSPTHLIKTRGQQVTLRCSPISGHKSVSWYQQVLGQGPQFIFQYYEKEERGRGNFPDRFSARQFPNYSSELNVNALLLGDSALYLCASSLAGGNNQPQHFGDGTRLSIL.

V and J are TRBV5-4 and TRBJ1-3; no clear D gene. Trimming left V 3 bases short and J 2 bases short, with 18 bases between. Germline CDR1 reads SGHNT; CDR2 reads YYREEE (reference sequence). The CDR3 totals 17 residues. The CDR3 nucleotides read TGTGCCAGCAGCTCCGACACAGCAACCTCTCCTGGAAACACCATATATTTT. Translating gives CASSSDTATSPGNTIYF. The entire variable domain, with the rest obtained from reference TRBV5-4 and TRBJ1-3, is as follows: ETGVTQSPTHLIKTRGQQVTLRCSSQSGHNTVSWYQQALGQGPQFIFQYYREEENGRGNFPPRFSGLQFPNYSSELNVNALELDDSALYLCASSSDTATSPGNTIYFGEGSWLTVV.

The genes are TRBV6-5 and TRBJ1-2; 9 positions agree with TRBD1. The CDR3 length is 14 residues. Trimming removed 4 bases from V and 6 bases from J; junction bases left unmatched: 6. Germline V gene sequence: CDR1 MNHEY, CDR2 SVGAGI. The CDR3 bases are TGTGCCAGCAGTTGGGGACAGGGCTTGGATGGCTACACCTTC. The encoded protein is CASSWGQGLDGYTF.

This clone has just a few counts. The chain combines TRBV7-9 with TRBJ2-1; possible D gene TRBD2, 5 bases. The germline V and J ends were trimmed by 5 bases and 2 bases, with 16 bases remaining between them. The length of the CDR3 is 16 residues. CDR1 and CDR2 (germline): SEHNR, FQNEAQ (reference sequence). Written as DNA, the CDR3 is TGTGCCAGCAGCCCAATAGCGTCAAGGGCCTACAATGAGCAGTTCTTC. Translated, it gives CASSPIASRAYNEQFF.

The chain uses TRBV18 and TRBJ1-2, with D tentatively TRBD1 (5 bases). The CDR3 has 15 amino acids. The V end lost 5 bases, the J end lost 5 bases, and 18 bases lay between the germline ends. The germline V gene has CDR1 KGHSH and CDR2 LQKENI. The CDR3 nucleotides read TGTGCCAGCTCAAAATTTATGGGAGGGGATTATGGCTACACCTTC. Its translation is CASSKFMGGDYGYTF.

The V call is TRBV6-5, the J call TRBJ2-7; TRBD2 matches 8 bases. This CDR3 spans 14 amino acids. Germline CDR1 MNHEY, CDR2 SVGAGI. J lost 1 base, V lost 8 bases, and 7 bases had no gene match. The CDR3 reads CASRLREDSYEQYF. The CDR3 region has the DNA TGTGCCAGCCGGTTGCGGGAGGATTCCTACGAGCAGTACTTC.

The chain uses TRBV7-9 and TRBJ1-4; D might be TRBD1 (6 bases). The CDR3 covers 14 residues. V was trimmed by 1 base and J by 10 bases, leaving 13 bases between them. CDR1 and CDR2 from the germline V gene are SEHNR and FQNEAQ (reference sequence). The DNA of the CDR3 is TGTGCCAGCAGCTTAGGGGGCGGGGGCCGAAAACTGTTTTTT. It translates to CASSLGGGGRKLFF.

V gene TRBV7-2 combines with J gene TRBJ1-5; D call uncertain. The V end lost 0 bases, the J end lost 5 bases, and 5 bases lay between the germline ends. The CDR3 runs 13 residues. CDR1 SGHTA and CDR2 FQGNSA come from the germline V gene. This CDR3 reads CASSLAPDQPQHF. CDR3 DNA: TGTGCCAGCAGCTTAGCTCCCGATCAGCCCCAGCATTTT.

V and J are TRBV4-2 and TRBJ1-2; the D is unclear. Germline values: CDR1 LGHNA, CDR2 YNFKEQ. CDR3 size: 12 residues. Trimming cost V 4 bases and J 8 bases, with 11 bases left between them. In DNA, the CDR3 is TGTGCCAGCAGCCGCACAGAGCTAGGCTACACCTTC. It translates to CASSRTELGYTF.

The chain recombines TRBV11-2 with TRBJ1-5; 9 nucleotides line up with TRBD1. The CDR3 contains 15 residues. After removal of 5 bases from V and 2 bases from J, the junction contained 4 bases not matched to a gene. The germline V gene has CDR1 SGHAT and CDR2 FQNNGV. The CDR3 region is CASSPRTGGNQPQHF. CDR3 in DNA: TGTGCCAGCAGCCCGCGGACAGGGGGCAATCAGCCCCAGCATTTT.

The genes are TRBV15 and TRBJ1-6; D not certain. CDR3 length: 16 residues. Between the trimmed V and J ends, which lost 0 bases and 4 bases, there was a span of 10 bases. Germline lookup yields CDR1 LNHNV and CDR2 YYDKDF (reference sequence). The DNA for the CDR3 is TGTGCCACCAGCAGAGACCCCCCGAGTTATAATTCACCCCTCCACTTT. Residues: CATSRDPPSYNSPLHF.

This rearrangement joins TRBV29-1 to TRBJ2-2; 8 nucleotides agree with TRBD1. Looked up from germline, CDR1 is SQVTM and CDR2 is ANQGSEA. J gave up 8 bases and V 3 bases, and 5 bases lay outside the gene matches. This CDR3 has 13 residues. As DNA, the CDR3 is TGCAGCGTTGACGGACAGGGCTCGGGGGAGCTGTTTTTT. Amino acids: CSVDGQGSGELFF.

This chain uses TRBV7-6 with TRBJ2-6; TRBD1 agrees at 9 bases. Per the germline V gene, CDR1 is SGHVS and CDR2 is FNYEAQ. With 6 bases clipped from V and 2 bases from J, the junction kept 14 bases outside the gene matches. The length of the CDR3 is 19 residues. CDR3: CASSPFGTGTLPGANVLTF. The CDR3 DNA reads TGTGCCAGCAGTCCGTTCGGGACAGGGACCCTCCCTGGGGCCAACGTCCTGACTTTC.

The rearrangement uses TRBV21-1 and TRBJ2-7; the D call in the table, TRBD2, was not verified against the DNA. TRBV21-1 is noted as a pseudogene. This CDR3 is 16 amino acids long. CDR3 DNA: TGTGCCAGCAGCTCCAGGGCCAGCGGGAGGTGGAGCGAGCAGTACTTC. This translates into CASSSRASGRWSEQYF.

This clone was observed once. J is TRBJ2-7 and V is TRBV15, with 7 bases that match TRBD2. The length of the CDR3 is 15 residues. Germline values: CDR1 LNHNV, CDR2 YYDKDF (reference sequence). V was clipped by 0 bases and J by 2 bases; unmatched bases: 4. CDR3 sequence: CATSREGGSPYEQYF. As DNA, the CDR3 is TGTGCCACCAGCAGAGAGGGCGGGAGTCCCTACGAGCAGTACTTC.